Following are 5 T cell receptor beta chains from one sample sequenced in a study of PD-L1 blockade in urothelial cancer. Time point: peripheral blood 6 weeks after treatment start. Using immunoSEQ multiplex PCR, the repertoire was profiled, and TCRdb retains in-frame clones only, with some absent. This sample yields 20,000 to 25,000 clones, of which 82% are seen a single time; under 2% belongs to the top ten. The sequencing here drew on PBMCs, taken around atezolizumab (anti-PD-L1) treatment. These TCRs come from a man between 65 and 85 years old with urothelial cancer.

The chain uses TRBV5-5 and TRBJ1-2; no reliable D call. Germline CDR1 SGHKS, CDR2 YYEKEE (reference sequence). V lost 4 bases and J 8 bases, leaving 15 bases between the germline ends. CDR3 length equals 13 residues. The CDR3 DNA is TGTGCCAGCAGCGTGACCGCGGAGCGCGGCTACACCTTC. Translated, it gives CASSVTAERGYTF.

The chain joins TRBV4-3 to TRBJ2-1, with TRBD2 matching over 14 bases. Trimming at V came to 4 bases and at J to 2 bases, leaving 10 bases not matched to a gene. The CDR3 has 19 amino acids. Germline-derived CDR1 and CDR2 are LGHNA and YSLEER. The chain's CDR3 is CASSPGTSGRRTPYNEQFF. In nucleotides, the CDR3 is TGCGCCAGCAGCCCCGGGACTAGCGGGAGACGGACACCCTACAATGAGCAGTTCTTC.

CDR3 protein: CASSAGTGSTSIYF. CDR3 DNA sequence: TGTGCCAGCAGTGCCGGGACAGGGTCGACATCCATATATTTT. The chain combines TRBV6-5 with TRBJ1-3; 9 bases fit TRBD1. The germline V gene encodes CDR1 MNHEY and CDR2 SVGAGI. The CDR3 consists of 14 residues. V lost 5 bases and J lost 11; bases outside the gene matches: 10.

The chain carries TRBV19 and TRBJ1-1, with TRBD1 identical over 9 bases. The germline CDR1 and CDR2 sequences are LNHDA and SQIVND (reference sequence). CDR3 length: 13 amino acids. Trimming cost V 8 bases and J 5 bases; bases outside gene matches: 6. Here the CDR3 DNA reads TGTGCCAGTGAGACAGGGGGAGGGACTGAAGCTTTCTTT. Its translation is CASETGGGTEAFF.

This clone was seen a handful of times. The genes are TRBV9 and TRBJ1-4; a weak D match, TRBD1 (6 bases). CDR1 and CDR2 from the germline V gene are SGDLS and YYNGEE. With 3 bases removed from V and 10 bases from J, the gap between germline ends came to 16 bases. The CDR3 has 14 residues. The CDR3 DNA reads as TGTGCCAGCAGCGACGGGACACCACCGGGAAAACTGTTTTTT. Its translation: CASSDGTPPGKLFF.